Listed here is a single TCR beta chain. The data were taken from a study of blood T cell repertoires in COVID-19. Study at large: The United States, Italy and Spain provided the acute and convalescent COVID-19 samples. The analysed material was cDNA or gDNA that came from T cells, B-cell-depleted T cells, or PBMCs.

In the authors' methods: Quantification of nucleated cells was approximated via reference gene primer amplification. Libraries were prepared by immunoSEQ multiplex PCR; TCRdb keeps only in-frame clonotypes and omits some of them. V and J calls and clone size come straight from that table; D and trimming were deduced from the DNA. The sample comprises tens of thousands of clones, about 90% of which are singletons, and about a tenth rests with the top ten. The CDR3 extends over 12 amino acids. The germline V gene has CDR1 LGHDT and CDR2 YNNKEL (reference sequence). Trimming removed 2 bases at V and 4 bases at J, with 3 bases between.

The TCR originated in a human donor with acute or convalescent COVID-19. The donor label of this sample is uncertain. Sequences were obtained from peripheral blood. V and J are TRBV3-1 (or the pseudogene TRBV3-2) and TRBJ2-1, with D unclear. CDR3 bases: TGTGCCAGCAGCCAACTTTACAATGAGCAGTTCTTC. This gives the protein CASSQLYNEQFF.